A selection of T cell receptor beta chains follows, all from one sample in a study of beta chain features in type 1 diabetes. The repertoire was sequenced with immunoSEQ multiplex PCR; TCRdb's copy has only in-frame clones and lacks some. The table lists hundreds of thousands of clones, about an eighth of them singletons. The specimen sequenced was naive CD4+ T cells from blood. All receptors derive from a man between 18 and 29 years old with type 1 diabetes. CDR3s include the opening cysteine and the closing phenylalanine or tryptophan. A D gene is named only where the DNA matches it firmly. Where a row states a size, it is once, few, many or the class of an expanded clone; other rows omit it.

j_gene: TRBJ2-1; v_gene: TRBV29-1; abundance: NA; d_gene: NA; CDR3aa: CSVEEPPSHNEQFF; CDR3nt: TGCAGCGTCGAGGAGCCCCCCTCCCACAATGAGCAGTTCTTC
j_gene: TRBJ1-1; v_gene: TRBV18; abundance: few; d_gene: NA; CDR3aa: CASSRGSGTLNTEAFF; CDR3nt: TGTGCCAGCTCACGGGGCTCCGGGACATTGAACACTGAAGCTTTCTTT
j_gene: TRBJ1-5; v_gene: TRBV19; abundance: few; d_gene: TRBD1; CDR3aa: CASSGQGGNQPQHF; CDR3nt: TGTGCCAGTAGTGGACAGGGAGGGAATCAGCCCCAGCATTTT
j_gene: TRBJ2-7; v_gene: TRBV28; abundance: few; d_gene: TRBD1; CDR3aa: CASSLPGTGGTAQYF; CDR3nt: TGTGCCAGCAGTTTACCCGGGACAGGAGGAACTGCCCAGTACTTC
j_gene: TRBJ1-4; v_gene: TRBV25-1; abundance: NA; d_gene: NA; CDR3aa: CASRGLTATNEKLFF; CDR3nt: TGTGCCAGCAGGGGACTGACAGCAACTAATGAAAAACTGTTTTTT
j_gene: TRBJ1-2; v_gene: TRBV30; abundance: NA; d_gene: TRBD1; CDR3aa: CAWSPQGAGGYTF; CDR3nt: TGTGCCTGGAGTCCCCAGGGGGCCGGGGGCTACACCTTC
j_gene: TRBJ2-6; v_gene: TRBV7-9; abundance: NA; d_gene: NA; CDR3aa: CASASSGANVLTF; CDR3nt: TGTGCCAGCGCCTCGTCCGGGGCCAACGTCCTGACTTTC
j_gene: TRBJ2-5; v_gene: TRBV10-3; abundance: NA; d_gene: TRBD1; CDR3aa: CAISPRTGGEETQYF; CDR3nt: TGTGCCATCAGCCCTCGGACAGGGGGCGAGGAGACCCAGTACTTC
j_gene: TRBJ2-3; v_gene: TRBV15; abundance: few; d_gene: TRBD2; CDR3aa: CATRTGLAGSTDTQYF; CDR3nt: TGTGCCACCAGGACGGGACTAGCGGGTAGCACAGATACGCAGTATTTT
j_gene: TRBJ1-6; v_gene: TRBV6-1; abundance: NA; d_gene: TRBD1; CDR3aa: CASSVRDRDNSPLHF; CDR3nt: TGTGCCAGCAGTGTCCGGGACAGGGATAATTCACCCCTCCACTTT
j_gene: TRBJ2-3; v_gene: TRBV9; abundance: NA; d_gene: NA; CDR3aa: CASSTEGGTVTDTQYF; CDR3nt: TGTGCCAGCTCAACCGAGGGCGGGACCGTCACAGATACGCAGTATTTT
j_gene: TRBJ2-5; v_gene: TRBV30; abundance: NA; d_gene: TRBD2; CDR3aa: CAWSSGGAAKETQYF; CDR3nt: TGTGCCTGGAGTAGCGGGGGGGCCGCCAAAGAGACCCAGTACTTC
j_gene: TRBJ1-5; v_gene: TRBV11-2; abundance: few; d_gene: TRBD1; CDR3aa: CASSLRTGPNQPQHF; CDR3nt: TGTGCCAGCAGCTTACGGACAGGACCCAATCAGCCCCAGCATTTT
j_gene: TRBJ1-5; v_gene: TRBV28; abundance: few; d_gene: NA; CDR3aa: CASSALGRDDQPQHF; CDR3nt: TGTGCCAGCAGTGCCCTTGGCAGGGACGATCAGCCCCAGCATTTT
j_gene: TRBJ2-3; v_gene: TRBV30; abundance: few; d_gene: NA; CDR3aa: CAWSVTGQTQYF; CDR3nt: TGTGCCTGGAGTGTAACGGGGCAAACGCAGTATTTT
j_gene: TRBJ1-4; v_gene: TRBV25-1; abundance: NA; d_gene: NA; CDR3aa: CASSEYRGSEKLFF; CDR3nt: TGTGCCAGCAGTGAATATCGGGGAAGCGAAAAACTGTTTTTT
j_gene: TRBJ2-3; v_gene: TRBV7-9; abundance: few; d_gene: NA; CDR3aa: CASSLAAEEYF; CDR3nt: TGTGCCAGCAGCTTAGCGGCCGAGGAGTATTTT
j_gene: TRBJ2-5; v_gene: TRBV4-1; abundance: NA; d_gene: TRBD2; CDR3aa: CASSQVFYQRGVTDNQETQYF; CDR3nt: TGCGCCAGCAGCCAAGTGTTTTATCAGCGGGGGGTAACCGATAACCAAGAGACCCAGTACTTC
j_gene: TRBJ2-2; v_gene: TRBV5-6; abundance: NA; d_gene: NA; CDR3aa: CASSLAGNTGELFF; CDR3nt: TGTGCCAGCAGCTTGGCCGGGAACACCGGGGAGCTGTTTTTT
j_gene: TRBJ1-5; v_gene: TRBV9; abundance: NA; d_gene: NA; CDR3aa: CASSVSGWNQPQHF; CDR3nt: TGTGCCAGCAGCGTATCTGGATGGAATCAGCCCCAGCATTTT
j_gene: TRBJ1-5; v_gene: TRBV10-3; abundance: few; d_gene: NA; CDR3aa: CAISAGEQPQHF; CDR3nt: TGTGCCATCAGTGCAGGGGAACAGCCCCAGCATTTT
j_gene: TRBJ2-7; v_gene: TRBV6-6; abundance: few; d_gene: NA; CDR3aa: CASSYGDEQYF; CDR3nt: TGTGCCAGCAGTTACGGAGACGAGCAGTACTTC
j_gene: TRBJ2-1; v_gene: TRBV11-2; abundance: few; d_gene: NA; CDR3aa: CASSLDSHGSYNEQFF; CDR3nt: TGTGCCAGCAGCTTAGATTCCCATGGCTCCTACAATGAGCAGTTCTTC
j_gene: TRBJ1-1; v_gene: TRBV9; abundance: few; d_gene: NA; CDR3aa: CASSVEPGVGTEAFF; CDR3nt: TGTGCCAGCAGCGTAGAGCCAGGGGTGGGCACTGAAGCTTTCTTT
j_gene: TRBJ1-4; v_gene: TRBV7-9; abundance: few; d_gene: NA; CDR3aa: CASSFWTASGTNEKLFF; CDR3nt: TGTGCCAGCAGCTTTTGGACCGCCTCAGGCACTAATGAAAAACTGTTTTTT
j_gene: TRBJ1-5; v_gene: TRBV5-1; abundance: few; d_gene: NA; CDR3aa: CASSLWGWPQHF; CDR3nt: TGCGCCAGCAGCCTCTGGGGCTGGCCCCAGCATTTT
j_gene: TRBJ1-6; v_gene: TRBV6-4; abundance: NA; d_gene: TRBD1; CDR3aa: CASTQGDREGYNSPLHF; CDR3nt: TGTGCCAGCACCCAGGGTGACAGGGAGGGATATAATTCACCCCTCCACTTT
j_gene: TRBJ2-7; v_gene: TRBV6-5; abundance: few; d_gene: TRBD2; CDR3aa: CASSRLAWLGEQYF; CDR3nt: TGTGCCAGCAGCCGACTAGCGTGGCTGGGCGAGCAGTACTTC
j_gene: TRBJ1-2; v_gene: TRBV6-4; abundance: few; d_gene: NA; CDR3aa: CASSDVYGGRYTF; CDR3nt: TGTGCCAGCAGTGACGTGTACGGAGGACGTTACACCTTC
j_gene: TRBJ1-2; v_gene: TRBV6-5; abundance: NA; d_gene: NA; CDR3aa: CASSYENHPNYGYTF; CDR3nt: TGTGCCAGCAGTTACGAAAACCACCCTAACTATGGCTACACCTTC
j_gene: TRBJ2-5; v_gene: TRBV18; abundance: NA; d_gene: TRBD1; CDR3aa: CASKQTGGAETQYF; CDR3nt: TGTGCGAGTAAGCAAACAGGGGGCGCGGAGACCCAGTACTTC
j_gene: TRBJ1-2; v_gene: TRBV6-5; abundance: few; d_gene: NA; CDR3aa: CASRTGGVYGYTF; CDR3nt: TGTGCCAGCAGAACCGGGGGGGTCTATGGCTACACCTTC
j_gene: TRBJ2-2; v_gene: TRBV13; abundance: few; d_gene: NA; CDR3aa: CASSLTSLPGELFF; CDR3nt: TGTGCCAGCAGCTTAACCAGCCTCCCCGGGGAGCTGTTTTTT
j_gene: TRBJ2-7; v_gene: TRBV9; abundance: NA; d_gene: NA; CDR3aa: CASSAQTGGPSYEQYF; CDR3nt: TGTGCCAGCAGCGCCCAAACGGGGGGCCCCTCCTACGAGCAGTACTTC
j_gene: TRBJ2-7; v_gene: TRBV30; abundance: few; d_gene: NA; CDR3aa: CAWTSGSSYEQYF; CDR3nt: TGTGCCTGGACCTCGGGGAGTTCCTACGAGCAGTACTTC
j_gene: TRBJ2-1; v_gene: TRBV25-1; abundance: few; d_gene: TRBD1; CDR3aa: CASSHRTGGKNEQFF; CDR3nt: TGTGCCAGCAGTCACCGGACAGGGGGCAAGAATGAGCAGTTCTTC
j_gene: TRBJ1-1; v_gene: TRBV30; abundance: few; d_gene: NA; CDR3aa: CAWSAGGVEAFF; CDR3nt: TGTGCCTGGAGCGCCGGGGGGGTTGAAGCTTTCTTT
j_gene: TRBJ1-6; v_gene: TRBV30; abundance: NA; d_gene: NA; CDR3aa: CAWSVRVYYNSPLHF; CDR3nt: TGTGCCTGGAGTGTACGGGTATACTATAATTCACCCCTCCACTTT
j_gene: TRBJ1-2; v_gene: TRBV25-1; abundance: few; d_gene: TRBD1; CDR3aa: CASSGGTANYGYTF; CDR3nt: TGTGCCAGCAGTGGCGGGACAGCTAACTATGGCTACACCTTC
j_gene: TRBJ2-3; v_gene: TRBV12-5; abundance: few; d_gene: NA; CDR3aa: CASGLEGTRTDTQYF; CDR3nt: TGTGCTAGTGGTTTGGAAGGCACTCGCACAGATACGCAGTATTTT